This T cell receptor beta chain is from a study of shared clonotypes between healthy human individuals. Across the whole study: Donors consisted of a couple of women and a few men between 18 and 49.

To note about this clone: As yet, its antigen is unknown.

V lost 5 bases to trimming and J lost 0 bases; unmatched junction nucleotides: 6. CDR1 is SGHTA and CDR2 is FQGNSA in the germline V gene. The CDR3 has 15 amino acids. Measured with immunoSEQ multiplex PCR; TCRdb has only the in-frame clones, and not every one. The table records more than 200,000 clones, 65% of them present only once. All donors qualified as healthy HIV-negative adults and had experienced no recent acute infections or vaccinations. Study-wide points: Some naive CD4 clonotypes, around 5%, turned up in common across a handful of donors. The researchers took only blood, and tissue repertoires probably look different.

Sequenced material: memory CD4+ T cells sorted from blood. The subset is: CD45RA-negative fraction. The chain combines TRBV7-2 with TRBJ2-7; 8 nucleotides line up with TRBD2. This receptor was identified in a man under 40 in good health. The CDR3 sequence: CASSPRREGSYEQYF. CDR3 sequence (DNA): TGTGCCAGCAGCCCGAGACGGGAGGGCTCCTACGAGCAGTACTTC.